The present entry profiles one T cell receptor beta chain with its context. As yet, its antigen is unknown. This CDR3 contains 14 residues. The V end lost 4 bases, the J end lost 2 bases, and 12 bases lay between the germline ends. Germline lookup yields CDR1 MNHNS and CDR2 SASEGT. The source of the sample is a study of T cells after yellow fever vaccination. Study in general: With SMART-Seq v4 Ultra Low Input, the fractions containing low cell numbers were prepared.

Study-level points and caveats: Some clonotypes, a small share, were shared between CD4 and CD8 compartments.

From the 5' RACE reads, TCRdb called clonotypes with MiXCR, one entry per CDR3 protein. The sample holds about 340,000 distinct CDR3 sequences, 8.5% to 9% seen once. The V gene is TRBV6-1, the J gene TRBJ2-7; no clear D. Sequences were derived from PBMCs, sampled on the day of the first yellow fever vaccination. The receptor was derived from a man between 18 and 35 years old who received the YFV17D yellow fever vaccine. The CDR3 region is CASSAPLITYEQYV. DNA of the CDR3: TGTGCCAGCAGTGCTCCCCTAATCACCTACGAGCAGTACGTC.